This T cell receptor (beta chain) was sequenced in a study of technical replicates of blood from several donors. Looked up from germline, CDR1 is KGHSH and CDR2 is LQKENI. Losses at the gene ends were 0 bases for V and 1 base for J; bases not matched to a gene: 10. The CDR3 loop spans 18 amino acids. Profiling relied on immunoSEQ multiplex PCR, and the TCRdb table lists in-frame clones only, not all of them. The sample consists of about 84,000 clones, about 97% of them appearing once. The chain links TRBV18 to TRBJ1-1; 8 positions match TRBD1. Sequencing was done on a sample of T cells isolated from PBMCs. This TCR derives from a human donor in good health. CDR3 sequence: CASSPPLSQGAWNTEAFF. CDR3 nucleotide sequence: TGTGCCAGCTCACCACCCTTGAGCCAGGGGGCATGGAACACTGAAGCTTTCTTT. The complete variable domain, with remaining parts taken from reference TRBV18 and TRBJ1-1, reads NAGVMQNPRHLVRRRGQEARLRCSPMKGHSHVYWYRQLPEEGLKFMVYLQKENIIDESGMPKERFSAEFPKEGPSILRIQQVVRGDSAAYFCASSPPLSQGAWNTEAFFGQGTRLTVV.